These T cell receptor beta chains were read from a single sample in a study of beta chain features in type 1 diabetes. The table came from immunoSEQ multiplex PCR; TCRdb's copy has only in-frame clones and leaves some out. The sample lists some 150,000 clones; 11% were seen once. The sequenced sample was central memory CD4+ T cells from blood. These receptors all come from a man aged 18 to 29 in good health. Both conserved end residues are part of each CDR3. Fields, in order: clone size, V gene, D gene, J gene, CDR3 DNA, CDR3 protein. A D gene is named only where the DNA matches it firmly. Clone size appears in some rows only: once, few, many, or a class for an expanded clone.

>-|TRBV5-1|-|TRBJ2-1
TGCGCCAGCAGCTTTAGCGGTAGCTCCTACAATGAGCAGTTCTTC
CASSFSGSSYNEQFF
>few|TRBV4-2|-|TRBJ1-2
TGTGCCAGCAGCCAAGATGCGGGGCAGGGCTACACCTTC
CASSQDAGQGYTF
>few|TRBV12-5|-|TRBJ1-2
TGTGCTAGTGGTTTAGCCAACTATGGCTACACCTTC
CASGLANYGYTF
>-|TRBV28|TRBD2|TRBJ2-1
TGTGCCAGCGCGGGAGGGGAGATTCGGGCGGTCTTC
CASAGGEIRAVF
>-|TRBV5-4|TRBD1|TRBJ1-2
TGCGCCAGCAGTAAGCAGGGGGCAGATAACTATGGCTACACCTTC
CASSKQGADNYGYTF
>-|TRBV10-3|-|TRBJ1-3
TGTGCCATCAGGTTGAACTCTGGAAACACCATATATTTT
CAIRLNSGNTIYF
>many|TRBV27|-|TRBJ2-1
TGTGCCAGCAGTTTATCTGTGACTCGAGCCTACAATGAGCAGTTCTTC
CASSLSVTRAYNEQFF
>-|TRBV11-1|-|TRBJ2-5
TGTGCCAGCAGTACCGCAGGGCGGGGAGAGACCCAGTACTTC
CASSTAGRGETQYF
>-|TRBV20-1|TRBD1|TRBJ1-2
TGCAGTGCGACGGACAGGGGTGGCTACACCTTC
CSATDRGGYTF
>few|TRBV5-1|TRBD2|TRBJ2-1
TGCGCCAGCAGCTTCCAAGGGACTAGCCGATACAATGAGCAGTTCTTC
CASSFQGTSRYNEQFF
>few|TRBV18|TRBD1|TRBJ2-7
TGTGCCAGCTCGCACGGGGGGCAGACAGGGGGCTCCTACGAGCAGTACTTC
CASSHGGQTGGSYEQYF
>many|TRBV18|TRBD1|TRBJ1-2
TGTGCCAGCTCACGGGACAGAAGCCTCTATGGCTACACCTTC
CASSRDRSLYGYTF
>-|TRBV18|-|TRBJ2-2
TGTGCCAGCTCACTGAGCGTCCCCAACACCGGGGAGCTGTTTTTT
CASSLSVPNTGELFF
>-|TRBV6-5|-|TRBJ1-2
TGTGCCAGCAGTTACTTAACAGGGAATGGCTATGGCTACACCTTC
CASSYLTGNGYGYTF
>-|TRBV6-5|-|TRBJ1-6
TGTGCCAGCAGTTATAGGGGGAGCTCCTATAATTCACCCCTCCACTTT
CASSYRGSSYNSPLHF
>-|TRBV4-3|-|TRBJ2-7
TGCGCCAGCAGCCAATCCGGACCGGCCCACGAGCAGTACTTC
CASSQSGPAHEQYF
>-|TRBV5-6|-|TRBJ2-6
TGTGCCAGCAGCTTGGTAGACCTGGCCAACGTCCTGACTTTC
CASSLVDLANVLTF
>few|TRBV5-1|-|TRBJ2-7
TGCGCCAGCAGCTTGGTTGGAGGTGGACCCTCCTACGAGCAGTACTTC
CASSLVGGGPSYEQYF
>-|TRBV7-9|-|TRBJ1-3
TGTGCCAGCAGCTTAAACAACTTAAACTCTGGAAACACCATATATTTT
CASSLNNLNSGNTIYF
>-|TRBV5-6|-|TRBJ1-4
TGTGCCAGCAGCCGCGGGTCACGAAATGAAAAACTGTTTTTT
CASSRGSRNEKLFF
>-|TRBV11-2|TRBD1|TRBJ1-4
TGTGCCAGCAGGCCGGGACAGAAGGGTGGTGAAAAACTGTTTTTT
CASRPGQKGGEKLFF
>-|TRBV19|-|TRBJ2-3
TGTGCCAGTACCCATCGGGCTACGTGGGATACGCAGTATTTT
CASTHRATWDTQYF
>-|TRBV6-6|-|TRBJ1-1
TGTGCCAGCAGTTACCAGGGTGACACTGAAGCTTTCTTT
CASSYQGDTEAFF
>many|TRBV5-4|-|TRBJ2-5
TGTGCCAGCAGCCGGGACTGGGGATCAGGGGAGACCCAGTACTTC
CASSRDWGSGETQYF